These 29 T cell receptor beta chains were sequenced from one sample in a study of siplizumab effects on memory and regulatory T cells. In the mixed lymphocyte reaction, cells were cocultured for 6 days at 37°C. The table came from immunoSEQ multiplex PCR; TCRdb's copy has only in-frame clones and leaves some out. The data show 13,000 or so clones, roughly 40% seen once. The antigens these receptors bind are not known. The sequenced sample was CFSE-low (dividing) CD8+ T cells sorted from an allogeneic mixed lymphocyte reaction. These receptors were taken from a human donor in good health; the cells came from an allogeneic mixed lymphocyte reaction.

The genes are TRBV27 and TRBJ2-3, with TRBD1 matching 7 bases. The V segment lost 4 bases and the J segment 0 bases; nucleotides outside the gene matches: 4. This CDR3 comprises 15 residues. CDR1 MNHEY and CDR2 SMNVEV come from the germline V gene (reference sequence). The CDR3 coding sequence is TGTGCCAGCAGTTCCGGGACAGTTAGCACAGATACGCAGTATTTT. Translating it yields CASSSGTVSTDTQYF.

The chain uses TRBV15 and TRBJ2-7, with D maybe TRBD1 (5 bases). The V gene's germline CDR1 is LNHNV and CDR2 YYDKDF (reference sequence). V lost 0 bases to trimming and J lost 3 bases, with 15 bases between them. The CDR3 extends over 16 amino acids. CDR3 sequence: CATSREGPKSFYEQYF. Here the CDR3 DNA reads TGTGCCACCAGCAGAGAGGGGCCTAAATCCTTCTACGAGCAGTACTTC.

There are a few counts of this clone. This rearrangement joins TRBV18 to TRBJ2-5; D gene uncertain. CDR3 length equals 12 residues. CDR1 and CDR2 (germline): KGHSH, LQKENI. Trimming removed 3 bases from V and 5 bases from J, with 7 bases in between. CDR3 sequence: CASSPDLETQYF. The CDR3 nucleotides read TGTGCCAGCTCACCGGACCTCGAGACCCAGTACTTC. Complete variable domain (other parts from reference TRBV18 and TRBJ2-5): NAGVMQNPRHLVRRRGQEARLRCSPMKGHSHVYWYRQLPEEGLKFMVYLQKENIIDESGMPKERFSAEFPKEGPSILRIQQVVRGDSAAYFCASSPDLETQYFGPGTRLLVL.

This clone is medium-sized (0.01 to 0.1%) within its sample. Other DNA sequences of this sample code for an identical CDR3. The chain employs TRBV13 and TRBJ1-2; a weak D match, TRBD1 (5 bases). The germline V and J ends were trimmed by 5 bases and 1 base, with 14 bases remaining between them. The CDR3 has 15 residues. Germline lookup yields CDR1 PRHDT and CDR2 FYEKMQ (reference sequence). The CDR3: CASSLDPGSNYGYTF. CDR3 DNA sequence: TGTGCCAGCAGCCTTGATCCAGGGAGTAACTATGGCTACACCTTC.

This chain uses TRBV30 with TRBJ1-1; D is uncertain. This CDR3 has 15 residues. The V gene's germline CDR1 is GTSNPN and CDR2 SVGIG (reference sequence). Trimming left V 1 base short and J 0 bases short, with 12 bases between. CDR3 residues: CAWSGGDSLNTEAFF. CDR3 DNA: TGTGCCTGGAGTGGAGGTGACTCCTTGAACACTGAAGCTTTCTTT. Supplemented by reference TRBV30 and TRBJ1-1, the full variable domain reads SQTIHQWPATLVQPVGSPLSLECTVEGTSNPNLYWYRQAAGRGLQLLFYSVGIGQISSEVPQNLSASRPQDRQFILSSKKLLLSDSGFYLCAWSGGDSLNTEAFFGQGTRLTVV.

The chain has TRBV5-3 and TRBJ2-5; 7 bases are shared with TRBD2. TRBV5-3 is flagged as an ORF with uncertain function. The CDR3 extends over 16 amino acids. Trimming at V came to 4 bases and at J to 5 bases, leaving 14 bases not matched to a gene. The CDR3 loop is CARSVPSSGPGETQYF. For the CDR3, the DNA is TGTGCCAGAAGCGTCCCTTCTAGCGGCCCGGGGGAGACCCAGTACTTC.

The chain uses TRBV2 and TRBJ1-2; D is ambiguous. Germline values: CDR1 SNHLY, CDR2 FYNNEI. The CDR3 length is 11 residues. Deletions cut 10 bases from V and 8 bases from J, with 14 bases between. The CDR3 DNA reads as TGTGCCATTAACAGCGTCTCGGGCTACACCTTC. Translated, it gives CAINSVSGYTF. Full variable domain (remainder filled in from reference TRBV2 and TRBJ1-2): EPEVTQTPSHQVTQMGQEVILRCVPISNHLYFYWYRQILGQKVEFLVSFYNNEISEKSEIFDDQFSVERPDGSNFTLKIRSTKLEDSAMYFCAINSVSGYTFGSGTRLTVV.

In DNA form, the CDR3 reads TGTGCCAGTACATCCAGCTCCTACAATGAGCAGTTCTTC. It yields the protein CASTSSSYNEQFF. The chain couples TRBV19 to TRBJ2-1, with no clear D. The V gene lost 7 bases and the J gene lost 0 bases, with 7 bases spanning the gap. Germline assignment: CDR1 LNHDA and CDR2 SQIVND (reference sequence). The CDR3 runs 13 residues.

This clone was counted only a few times. Here the CDR3 DNA reads TGTGCCTGGGGGCCGGGTTCCGAGCAGTACTTC. This sequence encodes CAWGPGSEQYF. The chain carries TRBV30 and TRBJ2-7, with D unclear. The CDR3 length is 11 residues. Germline-derived CDR1 and CDR2 are GTSNPN and SVGIG (reference sequence). Trimming removed 5 bases from V and 6 bases from J, with 11 bases in between.

The chain links TRBV4-1 to TRBJ2-3, with a weak D call TRBD2 (5 bases). The germline CDR1 and CDR2 sequences are MGHRA and YSYEKL. V lost 1 base and J 0 bases, leaving 14 bases between the germline ends. CDR3 length: 17 residues. CDR3 sequence (DNA): TGCGCCAGCAGCCAAGTCGAGGCGGGTCCTAGCACAGATACGCAGTATTTT. It is translated as CASSQVEAGPSTDTQYF.

The genes are TRBV7-9 and TRBJ2-1; either TRBD1 or TRBD2 may fit D (5 bases each). CDR3 length: 16 amino acids. The germline gives CDR1 SEHNR, CDR2 FQNEAQ (reference sequence). Trimming left V 6 bases short and J 7 bases short, with 22 bases between. The CDR3 nucleotides are TGTGCCAGCAGTCAAGAAGGGACCAACAGGAGGAATGAGCAGTTCTTC. It codes for CASSQEGTNRRNEQFF.

This clone is judged medium-sized. This chain joins TRBV7-9 and TRBJ2-7; TRBD1 matches 7 bases. Germline V lookup: CDR1 SEHNR, CDR2 FQNEAQ (reference sequence). This CDR3 has 15 residues. J gave up 0 bases and V 4 bases, and 6 bases lay outside the gene matches. CDR3 protein: CASSSGTDSSYEQYF. In nucleotides, the CDR3 is TGTGCCAGCAGCTCCGGGACAGATAGCTCCTACGAGCAGTACTTC.

The chain couples TRBV28 to TRBJ2-3, with TRBD1 as a possible D gene (6 bases). In germline, CDR1 is MDHEN, CDR2 SYDVKM. This CDR3 contains 12 residues. Deletions cut 5 bases from V and 8 bases from J, with 11 bases between. CDR3 residues: CASSTTGFTQYF. CDR3 bases: TGTGCCAGCAGTACCACAGGGTTTACGCAGTATTTT.

The rearrangement uses TRBV27 and TRBJ2-2, with 15 bases aligning to TRBD2. The CDR3 sequence is 18 residues long. The germline CDR1 and CDR2 sequences are MNHEY and SMNVEV (reference sequence). The V segment lost 0 bases and the J segment 4 bases; nucleotides outside the gene matches: 3. The CDR3, as DNA: TGTGCCAGCAGTTTATCGATGGGACTAGCGGGAGGCACCGGGGAGCTGTTTTTT. Its protein is CASSLSMGLAGGTGELFF.

J is TRBJ2-3 and V is TRBV2; D not resolved. The CDR3 covers 17 residues. The V gene lost 6 bases and the J gene lost 0 bases, with 19 bases spanning the gap. The germline gives CDR1 SNHLY, CDR2 FYNNEI. As DNA, the CDR3 is TGTGCCAGCAGCATTTACCAACTAACAGACAGCACAGATACGCAGTATTTT. Its protein is CASSIYQLTDSTDTQYF.

V is TRBV4-1 and J is TRBJ1-1; D gene unclear. Trimming removed 0 bases at V and 2 bases at J, with 4 bases between. The germline V gene has CDR1 MGHRA and CDR2 YSYEKL. CDR3 length equals 13 residues. In DNA form, the CDR3 reads TGCGCCAGCAGCCAAGACGGAAACACTGAAGCTTTCTTT. Protein product: CASSQDGNTEAFF.

The V and J genes are TRBV19 and TRBJ2-6; D not certain. Per the germline V gene, CDR1 is LNHDA and CDR2 is SQIVND (reference sequence). The CDR3 contains 14 residues. Trimming cost V 7 bases and J 2 bases, with 9 bases left between them. The CDR3 nucleotides read TGTGCCAGTATCGCCGGCACTGGGGCCAACGTCCTGACTTTC. Translation: CASIAGTGANVLTF.

CDR3 DNA sequence: TGTGCCACCAGCAGAGATCGGGGGTTTGGAAACACCATATATTTT. Encoded protein: CATSRDRGFGNTIYF. The rearrangement uses TRBV15 and TRBJ1-3; the D gene is possibly TRBD1 (5 bases). Trimming shortened V by 0 bases and J by 3 bases, and 9 bases separated the two germline ends. The CDR3 is made up of 15 amino acids. Germline assignment: CDR1 LNHNV and CDR2 YYDKDF (reference sequence).

The rearrangement joins TRBV13 to TRBJ2-3; TRBD1 matches at 7 bases. Trimming removed 1 base from V and 0 bases from J; junction bases left unmatched: 4. CDR3 length equals 16 residues. Germline CDR1 and CDR2: PRHDT and FYEKMQ (reference sequence). The CDR3, as DNA: TGTGCCAGCAGCTTAGTACCAGGGGGAAGCACAGATACGCAGTATTTT. The encoded protein is CASSLVPGGSTDTQYF. The complete variable domain, with remaining parts taken from reference TRBV13 and TRBJ2-3, reads AAGVIQSPRHLIKEKRETATLKCYPIPRHDTVYWYQQGPGQDPQFLISFYEKMQSDKGSIPDRFSAQQFSDYHSELNMSSLELGDSALYFCASSLVPGGSTDTQYFGPGTRLTVL.

The V call is TRBV7-3, the J call TRBJ2-3; the match to TRBD2 covers 8 bases. Germline CDR1 and CDR2: SGHTA and FQGTGA. The length of the CDR3 is 14 residues. J was trimmed by 4 bases and V by 4 bases; bases with no gene match: 4. CDR3 DNA sequence: TGTGCCAGCAGCTCAATCGGGGGGGCAGATACGCAGTATTTT. Protein product: CASSSIGGADTQYF.

This chain joins TRBV13 and TRBJ2-3; 9 nucleotides line up with TRBD1. Trimming took 2 bases from V and 4 from J; bases not matched to a gene: 4. Germline CDR1 is PRHDT and CDR2 is FYEKMQ (reference sequence). The CDR3 is made up of 15 amino acids. CDR3 DNA sequence: TGTGCCAGCAGCTTATTCGGGACAGGGTCAGATACGCAGTATTTT. Its protein is CASSLFGTGSDTQYF.

This clone was counted a few times. This chain links TRBV27 with TRBJ2-7, with D perhaps TRBD2 (6 bases). In germline, CDR1 is MNHEY, CDR2 SMNVEV (reference sequence). This CDR3 has 13 residues. Trimming pared 3 bases from V and 2 bases from J, leaving 8 bases between. The CDR3 DNA reads as TGTGCCAGCAGTTTCGCGGGACCCTACGAGCAGTACTTC. It encodes CASSFAGPYEQYF.

This clone ranks as medium-sized. Distinct nucleotide sequences in the sample also encode this CDR3. The rearrangement joins TRBV6-5 to TRBJ1-2, with a weak D call TRBD1 (6 bases). Germline values: CDR1 MNHEY, CDR2 SVGAGI. The CDR3 loop spans 13 amino acids. The V end was cut by 2 bases, the J end by 6 bases, with 10 bases between. Here the CDR3 reads CASSYGGADGYTF. The CDR3 DNA follows: TGTGCCAGCAGTTACGGGGGGGCTGATGGCTACACCTTC.

The chain is built from TRBV12-5 and TRBJ1-2; D unclear. Germline CDR1 LGHNT, CDR2 FRNRAP. This CDR3 comprises 13 residues. V dropped 4 bases and J dropped 5 bases, with 11 bases sitting between them. The CDR3 sequence: CASGSSSYYGYTF. CDR3 DNA sequence: TGTGCTAGTGGTTCCTCCAGCTATTATGGCTACACCTTC. Full variable domain (outside the CDR3, taken from reference TRBV12-5 and TRBJ1-2): DARVTQTPRHKVTEMGQEVTMRCQPILGHNTVFWYRQTMMQGLELLAYFRNRAPLDDSGMPKDRFSAEMPDATLATLKIQPSEPRDSAVYFCASGSSSYYGYTFGSGTRLTVV.

This clone was recorded a few times. This chain links TRBV7-9 with TRBJ2-7, with D perhaps TRBD1 or TRBD2 (6 bases each). Per germline, CDR1 SEHNR and CDR2 FQNEAQ (reference sequence). The ends were cut back, 5 bases at V and 1 base at J, with 12 bases in the middle. This CDR3 region has 14 residues. The CDR3 nucleotides read TGTGCCAGCAGCATGGAGGGGGATTCCTACGAGCAGTACTTC. Its protein is CASSMEGDSYEQYF.

This chain joins TRBV7-9 and TRBJ2-7; no clear D. There are 11 residues in the CDR3. From germline, CDR1 is SEHNR and CDR2 FQNEAQ (reference sequence). Trimming stripped 5 bases from V and 4 bases from J, with 6 bases between. CDR3 amino acids: CASSPGYEQYF. CDR3 bases: TGTGCCAGCAGCCCTGGGTACGAGCAGTACTTC.

The chain links TRBV11-2 to TRBJ2-7; D may be TRBD1 or TRBD2 (5 bases each). Judging by the DNA end, TRBJ2-5 fits better; the J call may be wrong. There are 14 residues in the CDR3. The germline V gene has CDR1 SGHAT and CDR2 FQNNGV. As DNA, the CDR3 is TGTGCCAGCAGCCCAGGAGGCAGGGCAGAGACCCAGTACTTC. Its protein is CASSPGGRAETQYF.

The rearrangement joins TRBV7-8 to TRBJ2-1; the D gene is possibly TRBD2 (6 bases). The germline V gene encodes CDR1 SGHVS and CDR2 FQNEAQ. V lost 5 bases to trimming and J lost 6 bases, with 14 bases between them. This CDR3 contains 14 residues. The CDR3: CASSGGGSGNEQFF. The CDR3 DNA sequence: TGTGCCAGCAGCGGCGGAGGGAGCGGCAATGAGCAGTTCTTC.

There are a few counts of this clone. This rearrangement joins TRBV7-9 to TRBJ2-5; 12 nucleotides match TRBD1. The CDR3 is 14 residues long. Trimming took 4 bases from V and 5 from J; bases not matched to a gene: 2. From germline, CDR1 is SEHNR and CDR2 FQNEAQ (reference sequence). The CDR3 loop reads CASSWDRGRETQYF. The DNA for the CDR3 is TGTGCCAGCAGCTGGGACAGGGGGCGGGAGACCCAGTACTTC. The full variable domain, in which reference TRBV7-9 and TRBJ2-5 provide the parts outside the CDR3, is DTGVSQNPRHKITKRGQNVTFRCDPISEHNRLYWYRQTLGQGPEFLTYFQNEAQLEKSRLLSDRFSAERPKGSFSTLEIQRTEQGDSAMYLCASSWDRGRETQYFGPGTRLLVL.